A selection of T cell receptor beta chains follows, all from one sample in a study of cytomegalovirus exposure and HLA in healthy donors. Method: immunoSEQ multiplex PCR; TCRdb's copy keeps in-frame clones and lacks some. The data hold 150,000 to 200,000 clones, with 68% observed a single time. Material for sequencing was PBMCs. These receptors all stem from a man aged 45-60 years in good health and CMV-seronegative. Each CDR3 is given with its conserved first and last residue. The order of the fields is clone size, V gene, J gene, D gene, CDR3 DNA, CDR3 protein. The D gene is left open where the match is weak. The size entry is marked missing in some rows and otherwise reads once, few, many or a size class.

>-|TRBV4-1|TRBJ1-5|-
TGCGCCAGCAGCCAAGAAGGGGGGGCCAGCAATCAGCCCCAGCATTTT
CASSQEGGASNQPQHF
>-|TRBV4-3|TRBJ2-1|-
TGCGCCAGCAGCCAAGAGTGGCTAGCAAACAATGAGCAGTTCTTC
CASSQEWLANNEQFF
>once|TRBV6-5|TRBJ2-1|-
TGTGCCAGCAGTCCAGCCGGGACAGGCGGGGGTGAGCAGTTCTTC
CASSPAGTGGGEQFF
>-|TRBV28|TRBJ2-7|-
TGTGCCAGCACCCTAGGGGGAGTCGGGTCCTCCTACGAGCAGTACTTC
CASTLGGVGSSYEQYF
>-|TRBV7-8|TRBJ1-2|-
TGTGCCAGCAGCTTACTACGGGCAGGGCAAACTTTTAACTATGGCTACACCTTC
CASSLLRAGQTFNYGYTF
>few|TRBV15|TRBJ1-2|-
TGTGCCACCAGCAGAGCCCTAGGCTATGGCTACACCTTC
CATSRALGYGYTF
>-|TRBV15|TRBJ2-7|-
TGTGCCACCAGCAGAGAAGAGCGCGTCGAGCAGTACTTC
CATSREERVEQYF
>-|TRBV7-9|TRBJ2-2|TRBD2
TGTGCCAGCAGTTCTACTAGCGGGGGCTTCACCGGGGAGCTGTTTTTT
CASSSTSGGFTGELFF
>-|TRBV18|TRBJ1-2|-
TGTGCCAGCTCACCACAAGGCGGGGGGGCGGCCTATGGCTACACCTTC
CASSPQGGGAAYGYTF
>-|TRBV4-3|TRBJ2-5|TRBD2
TGCGCCAGCAGCCAAGAGCGGGGGGGCCAAGAGACCCAGTACTTC
CASSQERGGQETQYF
>few|TRBV5-1|TRBJ1-2|-
TGCGCCAGCAGCGCCCAGGAGGGGAGCTATGGCTACACCTTC
CASSAQEGSYGYTF
>-|TRBV7-9|TRBJ1-4|-
TGTGTCAGCAGCTTTTCGGGACTGGGCGAAAAACTGTTTTTT
CVSSFSGLGEKLFF
>-|TRBV19|TRBJ1-4|-
TGTGCCAGTAGTATAGGGAGGGGACGCTTTAATGAAAAACTGTTTTTT
CASSIGRGRFNEKLFF
>-|TRBV4-1|TRBJ2-2|TRBD2
TGCGCCAGCAGCCGTGGGGAGCGGGGGATTACGAACACCGGGGAGCTGTTTTTT
CASSRGERGITNTGELFF
>-|TRBV5-7|TRBJ2-7|TRBD1
TGTGCCAGCAGCTTACGGGACAGGGGTAATTACGAGCAGTACTTC
CASSLRDRGNYEQYF
>-|TRBV13|TRBJ2-3|TRBD2
TGTGCCAGCAGTTCTCTAGCGGGGACTAGCACAGATACGCAGTATTTT
CASSSLAGTSTDTQYF
>-|TRBV10-1|TRBJ2-1|TRBD2
TGCGCCAGCGGGAACGGGAGGGAGGAGCAGTTCTTC
CASGNGREEQFF
>-|TRBV25-1|TRBJ2-7|-
TGTGCCAGCAGTGATCCCAGACTAGACTGGTCGTACGAGCAGTACTTC
CASSDPRLDWSYEQYF
>-|TRBV28|TRBJ1-2|TRBD1
TGTGCCAGCAGTCGCCAGAACGACAGGGGTCGGGAAGGCTACACCTTC
CASSRQNDRGREGYTF
>few|TRBV18|TRBJ1-5|-
TGTGCCAGTTCTGGGGGGGGACATGATCAGCCCCAGCATTTT
CASSGGGHDQPQHF
>-|TRBV29-1|TRBJ1-2|-
TGCAGCGTTGAAGTTCTTATGGGGGCTTATAACTATGGCTACACCTTC
CSVEVLMGAYNYGYTF
>once|TRBV27|TRBJ2-3|TRBD2
TGTGCCAGCAGTTTATTGCCGACTAGCAGAGATACGCAGTATTTT
CASSLLPTSRDTQYF
>few|TRBV6-1|TRBJ1-2|TRBD1
TGTGCCAGCAGCCGAGGACAGGACGGTGGCTACACCTTC
CASSRGQDGGYTF